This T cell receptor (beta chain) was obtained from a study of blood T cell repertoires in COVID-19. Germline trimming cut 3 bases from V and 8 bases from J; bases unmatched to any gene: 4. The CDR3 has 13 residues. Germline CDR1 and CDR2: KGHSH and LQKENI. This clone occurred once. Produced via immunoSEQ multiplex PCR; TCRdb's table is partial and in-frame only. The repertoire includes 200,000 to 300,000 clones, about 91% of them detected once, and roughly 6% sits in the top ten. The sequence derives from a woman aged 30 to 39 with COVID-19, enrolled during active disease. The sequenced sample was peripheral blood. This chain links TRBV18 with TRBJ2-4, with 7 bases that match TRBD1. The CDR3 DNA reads TGTGCCAGCTCACCCAGGGACAGCTACATTCAGTACTTC. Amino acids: CASSPRDSYIQYF. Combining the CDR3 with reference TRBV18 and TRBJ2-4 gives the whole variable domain NAGVMQNPRHLVRRRGQEARLRCSPMKGHSHVYWYRQLPEEGLKFMVYLQKENIIDESGMPKERFSAEFPKEGPSILRIQQVVRGDSAAYFCASSPRDSYIQYFGAGTRLSVL.